This T cell receptor beta chain was documented in a study of OX40 agonist ivuxolimab in advanced cancers. Background on the study: Three patients got partial responses; one had hepatocellular carcinoma and two had cutaneous melanoma. Overall study findings and caveats: Average numbers of expanded clones were greater in CD8+ T cells than in CD4+. Still undetermined is the antigen specificity of the expanded peripheral T cells.

As to this clone: Its antigen is still unknown.

Sequencing used immunoSEQ multiplex PCR; TCRdb keeps in-frame clones, though not all of them. Of about 110,000 clones listed, around nine tenths were seen once; the top ten hold about 0.5%. From germline, CDR1 is MDHEN and CDR2 SYDVKM. The CDR3 covers 17 residues. Trimming took 4 bases from V and 7 from J, leaving 20 bases between them. The chain employs TRBV28 and TRBJ1-6; D is ambiguous. Specimen: CD4+ or CD8+ T cells sorted from blood, collected in a trial of the OX40 agonist ivuxolimab. The clonotype originates from an adult with an advanced solid tumor such as melanoma, head and neck, liver or kidney cancer. The CDR3: CASSSPVTSGSNSPLHF. In DNA, the CDR3 is TGTGCCAGCAGTTCCCCGGTCACGAGCGGTTCGAATTCACCCCTCCACTTT.